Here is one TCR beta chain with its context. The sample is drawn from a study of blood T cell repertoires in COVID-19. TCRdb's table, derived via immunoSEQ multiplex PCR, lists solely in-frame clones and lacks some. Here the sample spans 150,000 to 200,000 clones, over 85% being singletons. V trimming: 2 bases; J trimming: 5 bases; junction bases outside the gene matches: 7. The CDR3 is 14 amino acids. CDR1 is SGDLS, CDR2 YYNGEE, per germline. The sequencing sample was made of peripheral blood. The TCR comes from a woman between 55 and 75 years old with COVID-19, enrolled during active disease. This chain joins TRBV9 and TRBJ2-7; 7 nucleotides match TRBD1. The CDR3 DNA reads TGTGCCAGCAGCGTTGGACAGGCGGGCCACGAGCAGTACTTC. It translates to CASSVGQAGHEQYF.